The rows below give T cell receptor beta chains drawn from one sample of a study of T cell repertoires in cytomegalovirus infection. Each CDR3 protein is one row after TCRdb ran MiXCR on the reads. The table includes around 290,000 distinct CDR3 sequences, 25% detected once. Specimen: PBMCs. These receptors were taken from a human donor in good health (CMV status not recorded). Some clones in this sample may be carry-over from other donors' samples. Each CDR3 is given with its conserved first and last residue. D genes are given only for firm matches. Size is omitted from some rows. Given values are once, few, many or a class for expanded clones.

D: TRBD2; size: NA; J: TRBJ2-1; V: TRBV11-2; CDR3: CASSLTSGVRNEQFF; DNA: TGTGCCAGCAGCTTAACTAGCGGGGTAAGGAATGAGCAGTTCTTC
D: NA; size: few; J: TRBJ1-5; V: TRBV7-9; CDR3: CASSLGGKNQPQHF; DNA: TGTGCCAGCAGCTTAGGGGGTAAAAATCAGCCCCAGCATTTT
D: NA; size: few; J: TRBJ1-1; V: TRBV5-4; CDR3: CASSKDGLNTEAFF; DNA: TGTGCCAGCAGCAAGGACGGATTGAACACTGAAGCTTTCTTT
D: NA; size: NA; J: TRBJ1-2; V: TRBV7-2; CDR3: CASSLAGQGGGYTF; DNA: TGTGCCAGCAGCTTAGCTGGACAAGGGGGTGGCTACACCTTC
D: TRBD2; size: NA; J: TRBJ2-3; V: TRBV5-4; CDR3: CASSSQTSGRADTQYF; DNA: TGTGCCAGCAGCTCGCAGACTAGCGGGAGAGCAGATACGCAGTATTTT
D: TRBD1; size: NA; J: TRBJ2-3; V: TRBV7-6; CDR3: CASSPRFGQGMRATQYF; DNA: TGTGCCAGCAGCCCCCGGTTCGGACAGGGGATGAGGGCTACGCAGTATTTT
D: TRBD1; size: many; J: TRBJ1-6; V: TRBV7-8; CDR3: CASRTGTGVSPLHF; DNA: TGTGCCAGCAGGACCGGGACAGGGGTTTCACCCCTCCACTTT
D: NA; size: NA; J: TRBJ2-7; V: TRBV20-1; CDR3: CSARHSDYRREQYF; DNA: TGCAGTGCGCGACACTCGGACTATCGGCGCGAGCAGTACTTC
D: TRBD1; size: NA; J: TRBJ2-7; V: TRBV28; CDR3: CASSHKGQKSYEQYF; DNA: TGTGCCAGCAGCCATAAGGGACAGAAGTCCTACGAGCAGTACTTC
D: TRBD2; size: many; J: TRBJ2-1; V: TRBV7-3; CDR3: CASSLGGSAGGHEQFF; DNA: TGTGCCAGCAGCCTCGGGGGATCCGCGGGAGGGCACGAGCAGTTCTTC
D: NA; size: NA; J: TRBJ2-7; V: TRBV15; CDR3: CATSRDKVVEQYF; DNA: TGTGCCACCAGCAGAGATAAGGTGGTTGAGCAGTACTTC
D: NA; size: NA; J: TRBJ1-2; V: TRBV7-2; CDR3: CASSLGGEAYGYTF; DNA: TGTGCCAGCAGCTTAGGAGGGGAGGCTTATGGCTACACCTTC
D: TRBD1; size: NA; J: TRBJ2-5; V: TRBV12-3/TRBV12-4; CDR3: CASSLATGFKETQYF; DNA: TGTGCCAGCAGTTTAGCGACAGGGTTCAAGGAGACCCAGTACTTC
D: TRBD2; size: NA; J: TRBJ2-7; V: TRBV28; CDR3: CASSLSSGAINYEQYF; DNA: TGTGCCAGCAGTTTGTCTAGCGGGGCTATAAACTACGAGCAGTACTTC
D: NA; size: few; J: TRBJ1-2; V: TRBV10-3; CDR3: CAIRVITGSGDYGYTF; DNA: TGTGCCATCAGAGTGATCACTGGGTCAGGGGACTATGGCTACACCTTC
D: NA; size: NA; J: TRBJ2-5; V: TRBV18; CDR3: CASSSGARETQYF; DNA: TGTGCCAGCTCGTCGGGGGCGAGGGAGACCCAGTACTTC